This T cell receptor beta chain is from a study of neurological immune-mediated disorders. At least ten counts were recorded for this clonotype. MiXCR was run by TCRdb on the 5' RACE reads, yielding one entry per CDR3 protein. The table shows approximately 66,000 distinct CDR3 sequences, with nearly 3.5% occurring only once. Per the germline V gene, CDR1 is DFQATT and CDR2 is SNEGSKA (reference sequence). V gave up 1 base and J gave up 5 bases; unmatched junction bases: 2. The CDR3 is 13 amino acids. The genes are TRBV20-1 and TRBJ2-1, with TRBD2 identical over 7 bases. The TCR sequence derives from a man aged 35-49 years with multiple sclerosis. The sample comprised PBMCs. The CDR3 DNA reads as TGCAGTGCTAGAGGGCTAGCGGACAATGAGCAGTTCTTC. Encoded protein: CSARGLADNEQFF.